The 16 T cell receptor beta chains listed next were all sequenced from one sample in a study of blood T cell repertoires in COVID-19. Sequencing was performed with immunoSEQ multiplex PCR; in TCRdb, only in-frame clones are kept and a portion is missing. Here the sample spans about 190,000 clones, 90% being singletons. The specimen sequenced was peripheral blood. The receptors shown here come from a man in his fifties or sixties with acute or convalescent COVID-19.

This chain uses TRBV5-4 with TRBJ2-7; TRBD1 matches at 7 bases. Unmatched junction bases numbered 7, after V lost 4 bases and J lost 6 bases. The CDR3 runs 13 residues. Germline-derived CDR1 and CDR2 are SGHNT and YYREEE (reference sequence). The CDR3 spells CASSKGDRSEQYV. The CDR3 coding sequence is TGTGCCAGCAGCAAAGGGGACAGATCCGAGCAGTACGTC.

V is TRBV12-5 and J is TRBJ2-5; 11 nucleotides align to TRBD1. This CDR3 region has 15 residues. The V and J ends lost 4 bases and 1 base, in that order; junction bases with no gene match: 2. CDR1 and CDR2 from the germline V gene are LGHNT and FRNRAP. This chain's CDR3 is CASGWGTGGQETQYF. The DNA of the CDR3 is TGTGCTAGTGGTTGGGGGACAGGGGGCCAAGAGACCCAGTACTTC.

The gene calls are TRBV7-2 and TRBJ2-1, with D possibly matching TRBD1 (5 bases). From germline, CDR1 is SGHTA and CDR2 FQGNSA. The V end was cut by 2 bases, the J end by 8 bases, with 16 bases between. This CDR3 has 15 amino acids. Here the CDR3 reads CASSLMPAIGDEQFF. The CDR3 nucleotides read TGTGCCAGCAGCTTAATGCCCGCTATAGGGGATGAGCAGTTCTTC.

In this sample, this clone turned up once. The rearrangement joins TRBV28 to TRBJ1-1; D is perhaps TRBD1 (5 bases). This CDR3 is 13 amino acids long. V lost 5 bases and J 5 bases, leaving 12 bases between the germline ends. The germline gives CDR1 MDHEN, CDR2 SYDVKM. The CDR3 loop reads CASSRRGGTEAFF. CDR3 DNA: TGTGCCAGCAGTCGGAGGGGAGGGACTGAAGCTTTCTTT.

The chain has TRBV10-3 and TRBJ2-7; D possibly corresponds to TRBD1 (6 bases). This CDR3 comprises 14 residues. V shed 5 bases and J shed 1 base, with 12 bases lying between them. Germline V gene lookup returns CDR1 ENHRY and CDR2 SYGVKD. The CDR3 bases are TGTGCCATCAGTCCCTCTGGACAGTCCTACGAGCAGTACGTC. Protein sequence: CAISPSGQSYEQYV.

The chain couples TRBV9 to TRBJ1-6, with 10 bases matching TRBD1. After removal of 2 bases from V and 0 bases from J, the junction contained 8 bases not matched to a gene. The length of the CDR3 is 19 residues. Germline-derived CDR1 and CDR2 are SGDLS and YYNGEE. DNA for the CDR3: TGTGCCAGCAGCGTGGGACAGGGGCCCTCAAGCTCCTATAATTCACCCCTCCACTTT. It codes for CASSVGQGPSSSYNSPLHF. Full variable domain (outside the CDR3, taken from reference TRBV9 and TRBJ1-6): DSGVTQTPKHLITATGQRVTLRCSPRSGDLSVYWYQQSLDQGLQFLIQYYNGEERAKGNILERFSAQQFPDLHSELNLSSLELGDSALYFCASSVGQGPSSSYNSPLHFGNGTRLTVT.

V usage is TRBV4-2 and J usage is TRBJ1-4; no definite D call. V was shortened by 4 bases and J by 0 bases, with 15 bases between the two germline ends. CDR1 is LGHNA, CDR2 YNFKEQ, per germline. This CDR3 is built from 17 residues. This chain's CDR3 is CASSRRLRCPTNEKLFF. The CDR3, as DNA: TGTGCCAGCAGCCGGCGGCTCCGATGCCCAACTAATGAAAAACTGTTTTTT.

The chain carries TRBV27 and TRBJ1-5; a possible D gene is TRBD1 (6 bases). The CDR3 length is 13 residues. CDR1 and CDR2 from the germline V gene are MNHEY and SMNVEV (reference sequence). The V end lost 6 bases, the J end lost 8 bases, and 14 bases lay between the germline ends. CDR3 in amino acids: CASSHPGQKPQHF. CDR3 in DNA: TGTGCCAGCAGCCATCCCGGACAGAAGCCCCAGCATTTT.

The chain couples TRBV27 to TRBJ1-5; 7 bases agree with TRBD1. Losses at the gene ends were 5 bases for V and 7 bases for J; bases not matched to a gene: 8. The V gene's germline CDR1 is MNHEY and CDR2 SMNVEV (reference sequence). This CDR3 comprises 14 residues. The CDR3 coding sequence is TGTGCCAGCAGTCCGACAGGGACAAGGCAGCCCCAGCATTTT. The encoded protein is CASSPTGTRQPQHF.

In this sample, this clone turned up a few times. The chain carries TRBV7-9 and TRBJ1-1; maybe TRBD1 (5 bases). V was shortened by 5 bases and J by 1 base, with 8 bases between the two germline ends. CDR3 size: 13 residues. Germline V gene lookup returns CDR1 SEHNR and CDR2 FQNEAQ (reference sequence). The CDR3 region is CASSKGQNTEAFF. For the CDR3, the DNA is TGTGCCAGCAGCAAAGGACAGAACACTGAAGCTTTCTTT.

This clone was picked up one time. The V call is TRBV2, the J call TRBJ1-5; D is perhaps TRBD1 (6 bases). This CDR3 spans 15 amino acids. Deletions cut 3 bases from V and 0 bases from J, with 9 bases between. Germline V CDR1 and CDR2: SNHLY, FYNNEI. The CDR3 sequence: CASSEDRYSNQPQHF. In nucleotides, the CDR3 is TGTGCCAGCAGTGAGGACAGATATAGCAATCAGCCCCAGCATTTT. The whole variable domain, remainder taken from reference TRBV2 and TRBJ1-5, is EPEVTQTPSHQVTQMGQEVILRCVPISNHLYFYWYRQILGQKVEFLVSFYNNEISEKSEIFDDQFSVERPDGSNFTLKIRSTKLEDSAMYFCASSEDRYSNQPQHFGDGTRLSIL.

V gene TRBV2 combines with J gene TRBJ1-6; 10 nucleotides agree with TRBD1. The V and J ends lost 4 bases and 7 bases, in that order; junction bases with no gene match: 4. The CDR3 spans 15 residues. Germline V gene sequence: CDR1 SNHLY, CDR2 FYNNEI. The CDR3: CASSGQGAENSPLHF. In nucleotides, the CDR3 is TGTGCCAGCAGTGGACAGGGGGCCGAGAATTCACCCCTCCACTTT.

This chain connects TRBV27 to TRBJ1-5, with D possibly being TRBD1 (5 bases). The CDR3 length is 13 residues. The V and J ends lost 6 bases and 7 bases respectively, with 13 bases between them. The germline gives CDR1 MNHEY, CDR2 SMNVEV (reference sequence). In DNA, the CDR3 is TGTGCCAGCAGCCGTCTGGGGGGACAGCCCCAGCATTTT. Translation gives CASSRLGGQPQHF.

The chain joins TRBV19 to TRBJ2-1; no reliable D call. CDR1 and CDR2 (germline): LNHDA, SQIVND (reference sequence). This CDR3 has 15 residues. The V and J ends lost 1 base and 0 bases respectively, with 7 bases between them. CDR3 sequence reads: CASSIGRSSYNEQFF. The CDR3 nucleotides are TGTGCCAGTAGTATAGGCAGGTCCTCCTACAATGAGCAGTTCTTC.

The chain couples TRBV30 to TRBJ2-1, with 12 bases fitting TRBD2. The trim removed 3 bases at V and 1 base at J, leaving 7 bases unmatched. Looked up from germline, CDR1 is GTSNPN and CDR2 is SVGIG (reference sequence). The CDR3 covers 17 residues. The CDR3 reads CAWSASGGAGSYNEQFF. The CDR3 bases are TGTGCCTGGAGCGCTAGCGGGGGGGCGGGGTCCTACAATGAGCAGTTCTTC.

CDR3 protein: CASSLKFSTEAFF. The CDR3 nucleotides are TGTGCCAGCAGTTTAAAGTTTAGCACTGAAGCTTTCTTT. The chain employs TRBV28 and TRBJ1-1; D unclear. With 2 bases removed from V and 4 bases from J, the gap between germline ends came to 8 bases. The CDR3 loop spans 13 amino acids. Germline assignment: CDR1 MDHEN and CDR2 SYDVKM. Drawing the rest from reference TRBV28 and TRBJ1-1, the complete variable domain is DVKVTQSSRYLVKRTGEKVFLECVQDMDHENMFWYRQDPGLGLRLIYFSYDVKMKEKGDIPEGYSVSREKKERFSLILESASTNQTSMYLCASSLKFSTEAFFGQGTRLTVV.